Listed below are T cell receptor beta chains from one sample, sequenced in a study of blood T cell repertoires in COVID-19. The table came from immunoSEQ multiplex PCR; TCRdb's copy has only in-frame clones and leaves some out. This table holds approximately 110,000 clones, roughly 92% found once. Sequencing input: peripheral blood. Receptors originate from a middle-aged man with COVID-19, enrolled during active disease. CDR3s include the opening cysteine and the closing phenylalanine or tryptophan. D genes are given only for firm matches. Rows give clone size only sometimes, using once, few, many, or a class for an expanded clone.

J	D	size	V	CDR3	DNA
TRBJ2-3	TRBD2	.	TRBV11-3	CASSLGGGTDTQYF	TGTGCCAGCAGCTTGGGGGGGGGCACAGATACGCAGTATTTT
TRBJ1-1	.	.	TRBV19	CASSVRSMNTEAFF	TGTGCCAGTAGTGTGAGAAGTATGAACACTGAAGCTTTCTTT
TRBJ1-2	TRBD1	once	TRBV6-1	CASSETGNYGYTF	TGTGCCAGCAGTGAGACAGGGAACTATGGCTACACCTTC
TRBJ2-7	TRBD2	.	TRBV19	CASGSGSAANEQYF	TGTGCCAGTGGCAGCGGGAGCGCCGCGAACGAGCAGTACTTC
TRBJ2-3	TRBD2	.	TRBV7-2	CASSLPRGDLTGDTQYF	TGTGCCAGCAGCCTCCCGCGGGGGGACCTCACAGGCGATACGCAGTATTTT
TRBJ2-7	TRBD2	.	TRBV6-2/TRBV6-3	CASSYTTSGRGEQYF	TGTGCCAGCAGTTACACGACTAGCGGGAGAGGCGAGCAGTACTTC
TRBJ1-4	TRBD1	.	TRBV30	CAWSGTGGFHATNEKLFF	TGTGCCTGGAGTGGGACAGGGGGCTTCCATGCAACTAATGAAAAACTGTTTTTT
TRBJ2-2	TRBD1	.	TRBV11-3	CASSPGQGRTGELFF	TGTGCCAGCAGCCCAGGACAGGGCCGCACCGGGGAGCTGTTTTTT
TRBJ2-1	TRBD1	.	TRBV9	CASSVVPGGTGTYNEQFF	TGTGCCAGCAGCGTAGTTCCTGGCGGGACAGGGACCTACAATGAGCAGTTCTTC
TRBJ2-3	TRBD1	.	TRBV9	CASSTQGLGSTDTQYF	TGTGCCAGCAGCACACAGGGGCTTGGGAGCACAGATACGCAGTATTTT
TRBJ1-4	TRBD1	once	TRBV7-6	CASSPNGQGGEKLFF	TGTGCCAGCAGCCCCAATGGTCAGGGGGGCGAAAAACTGTTTTTT
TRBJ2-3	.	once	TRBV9	CASSVGEDTQYF	TGTGCCAGCAGCGTAGGAGAGGATACGCAGTATTTT
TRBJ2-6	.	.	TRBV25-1	CASGGNTGANVLTF	TGTGCCAGCGGGGGGAATACTGGGGCCAACGTCCTGACTTTC
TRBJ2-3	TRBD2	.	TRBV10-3	CAISSGRLDTQYF	TGTGCCATCAGCAGCGGGAGACTAGATACGCAGTATTTT
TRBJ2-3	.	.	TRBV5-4	CASSLTSQTDTQYF	TGTGCCAGCAGCTTGACTAGCCAGACAGATACGCAGTATTTT
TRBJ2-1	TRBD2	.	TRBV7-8	CASNILAGSSYNEQFF	TGTGCCAGCAACATTCTAGCGGGTAGCTCCTACAATGAGCAGTTCTTC
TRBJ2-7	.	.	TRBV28	CASSLLYEQYF	TGTGCCAGCAGTTTACTCTACGAGCAGTACTTC
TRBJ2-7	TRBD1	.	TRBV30	CAWSPGTAYEQYF	TGTGCCTGGAGCCCCGGGACAGCCTACGAGCAGTACTTC
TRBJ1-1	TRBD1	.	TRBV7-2	CASSTWTGRTEAFF	TGTGCCAGCAGCACCTGGACAGGGCGGACTGAAGCTTTCTTT
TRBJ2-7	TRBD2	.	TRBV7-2	CASSSTSGYSYEQYF	TGTGCCAGCAGCTCGACTAGCGGTTACTCCTACGAGCAGTACTTC
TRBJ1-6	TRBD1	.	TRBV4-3	CASSHGQGYSPLHF	TGCGCCAGCAGCCACGGACAGGGCTATTCACCCCTCCACTTT
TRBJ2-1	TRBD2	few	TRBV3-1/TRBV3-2	CASSHRLANEQFF	TGTGCCAGCAGCCATAGACTAGCCAATGAGCAGTTCTTC
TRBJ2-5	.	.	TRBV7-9	CASTNVVGGETQYF	TGTGCCAGCACCAACGTCGTTGGGGGGGAGACCCAGTACTTC
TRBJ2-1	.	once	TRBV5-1	CASSLARASSYNEQFF	TGCGCCAGCAGCTTGGCCAGAGCTAGCTCCTACAATGAGCAGTTCTTC
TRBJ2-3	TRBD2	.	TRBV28	CASNSGTTDTQYF	TGTGCCAGCAATAGCGGGACAACAGATACGCAGTATTTT
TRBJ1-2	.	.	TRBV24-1	CATSDPGSEHGYTF	TGTGCCACCAGTGATCCTGGGAGTGAGCATGGCTACACCTTC
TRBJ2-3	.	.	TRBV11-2	CASSLWTGTDTQYF	TGTGCCAGCAGCCTATGGACAGGCACAGATACGCAGTATTTT
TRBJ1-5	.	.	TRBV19	CASTLGGAHGQPQHF	TGTGCCAGTACACTGGGGGGGGCGCATGGGCAGCCCCAGCATTTT
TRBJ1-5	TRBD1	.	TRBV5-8	CASSLKGTENQPQHF	TGTGCCAGCAGCCTTAAAGGGACAGAAAATCAGCCCCAGCATTTT
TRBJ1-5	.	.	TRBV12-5	CASGLLGTNGSNQPQHF	TGTGCTAGTGGTTTGCTTGGAACTAATGGGAGCAATCAGCCCCAGCATTTT
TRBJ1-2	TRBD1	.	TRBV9	CASSVDRGTRGYTF	TGTGCCAGCAGCGTTGACAGGGGGACGCGGGGCTACACCTTC
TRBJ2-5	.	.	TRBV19	CASSMGSQETQYF	TGTGCCAGTAGTATGGGCAGCCAAGAGACCCAGTACTTC
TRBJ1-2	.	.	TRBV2	CASRAAGYEGYTF	TGTGCCAGCAGGGCGGCAGGGTATGAGGGCTACACCTTC
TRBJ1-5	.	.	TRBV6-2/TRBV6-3	CASSRPGKTWNQPQHF	TGTGCCAGCAGTCGACCCGGGAAGACGTGGAATCAGCCCCAGCATTTT
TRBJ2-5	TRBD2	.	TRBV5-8	CASSPGLAGNQETQYF	TGTGCCAGCAGCCCGGGACTAGCGGGAAACCAAGAGACCCAGTACTTC
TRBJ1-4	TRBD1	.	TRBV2	CASSESGRGWTGEEKLFF	TGTGCCAGCAGTGAATCGGGCAGGGGGTGGACTGGGGAAGAAAAACTGTTTTTT
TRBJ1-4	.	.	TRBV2	CASSDTATNEKLFF	TGTGCCAGCAGTGACACTGCAACTAATGAAAAACTGTTTTTT
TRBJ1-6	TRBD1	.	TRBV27	CASSDRGGSPLHF	TGTGCCAGCAGTGACAGGGGAGGATCACCCCTCCACTTT
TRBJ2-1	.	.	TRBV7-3	CASSFPGVYNEQFF	TGTGCCAGCAGCTTCCCAGGCGTTTACAATGAGCAGTTCTTC
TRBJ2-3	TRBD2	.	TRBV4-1	CASKLTSSGRAQMDTQYF	TGCGCCAGCAAACTTACTTCTAGCGGGAGGGCCCAGATGGATACGCAGTATTTT
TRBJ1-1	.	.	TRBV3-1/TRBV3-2	CASSQPTGNPGAEAFF	TGTGCCAGCAGCCAACCCACAGGGAATCCCGGAGCTGAAGCTTTCTTT